This entry features one T cell receptor (beta chain) sequence. Its antigen remains unidentified. The record originates from a study of cytomegalovirus exposure and HLA in healthy donors. Study results and limitations: With high specificity and sensitivity, the classifier reportedly diagnosed cytomegalovirus status. TCR sequences were mostly rare, though some public TCRs occurred in many donors. The TCR clusters that emerged in the first cohort tended, a later analysis found, to co-occur in the approximately 120 validation repertoires.

The donors were part of the validation cohort of roughly 110 subjects. That cohort was separate from the first cohort, which comprised 670 or so subjects. Trimming cost V 1 base and J 3 bases; bases outside gene matches: 4. Germline V CDR1 and CDR2: LNHNV, YYDKDF (reference sequence). The length of the CDR3 is 17 residues. The protocol was immunoSEQ multiplex PCR, while the TCRdb copy is restricted to in-frame clones and leaves out a portion. The data show over 200,000 clones, around four fifths seen once. The receptor was derived from a woman between 18 and 30 years old in good health and CMV-seronegative. V gene TRBV15 combines with J gene TRBJ2-2, with TRBD1 matching 11 bases. The sample taken for sequencing was PBMCs. CDR3 nucleotides: TGTGCCACCAGCAGAGGGACAGGGGGCGCCGACACCGGGGAGCTGTTTTTT. This codes for CATSRGTGGADTGELFF.